At least ten counts were recorded for the clone carrying this T cell receptor (beta chain). Its antigen remains unknown. The sample originates from a study of regulatory T cells in long-lasting Graves disease. This CDR3 region has 11 residues. Germline CDR1 reads MNHEY; CDR2 reads SVGAGI. V gave up 3 bases and J gave up 5 bases, with 4 bases separating them. Points from the study as a whole: Favored gene segments in persistent disease were TRBV28, TRBJ1-2 and TRBJ2-5.

CDR3-region Arm-PCR and iRepertoire HTBI primers produced the TCR beta libraries. TCRdb ran MiXCR on the multiplex PCR reads and lists one entry per CDR3 protein. The sample yields 200,000 to 250,000 distinct CDR3 sequences, about 19% seen once. Time point given: newly diagnosed GD, antithyroid drugs for less than 3 months. Extracted PBMC RNA gave rise to the TCR library. These data also formed part of another study, on T cells in Graves' hyperthyroidism and ophthalmopathy. That paper notes: Uncontrolled infection, other autoimmune disease, pregnancy or lactation disqualified patients from enrolment. Diagnosing involved the use of clinical symptoms, serum thyroxine and TRAb, thyroid ultrasound and orbital computed tomography. The HTBI set primed first-round TCR CDR3 RT-PCR.

This sample comprised peripheral blood mononuclear cells (PBMCs), obtained at new diagnosis, from a patient treated with antithyroid drugs. The V gene is TRBV6-5, the J gene TRBJ1-1; no reliable D call. This sequence was found in a woman between 25 and 40 years old with Graves disease. For the CDR3, the DNA is TGTGCCAGCAGTTATGGGACTGAAGCTTTCTTT. Translating it yields CASSYGTEAFF.